This T cell receptor beta chain appears in the sequencing data of a study of cytomegalovirus exposure and HLA in healthy donors. Findings and limits, study-wide: Most subjects' HLA-A and HLA-B alleles were reportedly predicted from TCR beta sequences.

It was with 60 Vbeta and 13 Jbeta primers that the PCR ran. Sequencing used immunoSEQ multiplex PCR; TCRdb keeps in-frame clones, though not all of them. The sample lists 100,000 to 130,000 clones, 82% occurring once. This clone was seen more than once but under ten times. What it binds is unknown. Germline V CDR1 and CDR2: MNHNY, SVGAGI (reference sequence). The CDR3 has 15 amino acids. Trimming took 7 bases from V and 3 from J; bases not matched to a gene: 9. Source material: PBMCs. The clonotype was recovered from a man aged 30 to 45 in good health and CMV-seropositive. V and J are TRBV6-6 and TRBJ1-1, with 9 bases lining up with TRBD1. The CDR3 is CASIKTGGADTEAFF. Here the CDR3 DNA reads TGTGCCAGCATTAAAACAGGGGGCGCGGACACTGAAGCTTTCTTT.